What follows are 3 T cell receptor beta chains derived from one specimen sequenced in a study of glioma-infiltrating T cells. Amplification of TCR alpha and beta CDR3 regions from RNA used iRepertoire nested multiplex PCR. MiXCR was run by TCRdb on the multiplex PCR reads, yielding one entry per CDR3 protein. The top ten hold 12% of the sample, which has more than 300,000 distinct CDR3 sequences, roughly two fifths seen once. The sequenced sample consisted of glioma tissue, nonneoplastic brain tissue, or PBMCs (not recorded which). These receptors were obtained from a human donor with low-grade glioma or glioblastoma, undergoing nonglioma brain surgery, or in good health (not recorded which).

The V gene is TRBV10-3, the J gene TRBJ2-6; D remains ambiguous. Germline V gene lookup returns CDR1 ENHRY and CDR2 SYGVKD. The CDR3 has 13 residues. The V end lost 6 bases, the J end lost 2 bases, and 5 bases lay between the germline ends. The CDR3 is CAIRAPGANVLTF. The CDR3, as DNA: TGTGCCATCAGGGCCCCTGGGGCCAACGTCCTGACTTTC.

This clonotype showed up many times. The chain has TRBV27 and TRBJ1-2; D unresolved. This CDR3 region has 12 residues. V lost 3 bases and J 5 bases, leaving 7 bases between the germline ends. Germline V gene data show CDR1 as MNHEY and CDR2 as SMNVEV (reference sequence). CDR3 in amino acids: CASSFNGYGYTF. CDR3 DNA: TGTGCCAGCAGTTTCAACGGTTATGGCTACACCTTC.

There are a few counts of this clonotype. The chain is built from TRBV20-1 and TRBJ2-5; D uncertain. The CDR3 consists of 12 residues. Trimming removed 6 bases from V and 2 bases from J, with 10 bases in between. Germline CDR1 is DFQATT and CDR2 is SNEGSKA (reference sequence). CDR3 in DNA: TGCAGTGCGCGGCTGTCTCAAGAGACCCAGTACTTC. Amino acids: CSARLSQETQYF.